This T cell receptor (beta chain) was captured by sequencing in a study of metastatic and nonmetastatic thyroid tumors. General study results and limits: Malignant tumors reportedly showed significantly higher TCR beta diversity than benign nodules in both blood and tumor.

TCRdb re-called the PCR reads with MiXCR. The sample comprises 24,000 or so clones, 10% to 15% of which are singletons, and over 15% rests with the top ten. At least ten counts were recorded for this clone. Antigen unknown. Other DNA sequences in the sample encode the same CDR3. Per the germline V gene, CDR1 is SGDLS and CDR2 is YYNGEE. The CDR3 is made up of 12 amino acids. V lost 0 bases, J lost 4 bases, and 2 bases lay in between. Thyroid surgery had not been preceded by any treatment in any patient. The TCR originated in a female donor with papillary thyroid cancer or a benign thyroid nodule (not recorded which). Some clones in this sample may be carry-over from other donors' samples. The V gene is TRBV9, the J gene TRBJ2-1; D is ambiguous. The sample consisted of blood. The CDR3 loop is CASSVDYNEQFF. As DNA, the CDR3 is TGTGCCAGCAGCGTAGATTACAATGAGCAGTTCTTC.